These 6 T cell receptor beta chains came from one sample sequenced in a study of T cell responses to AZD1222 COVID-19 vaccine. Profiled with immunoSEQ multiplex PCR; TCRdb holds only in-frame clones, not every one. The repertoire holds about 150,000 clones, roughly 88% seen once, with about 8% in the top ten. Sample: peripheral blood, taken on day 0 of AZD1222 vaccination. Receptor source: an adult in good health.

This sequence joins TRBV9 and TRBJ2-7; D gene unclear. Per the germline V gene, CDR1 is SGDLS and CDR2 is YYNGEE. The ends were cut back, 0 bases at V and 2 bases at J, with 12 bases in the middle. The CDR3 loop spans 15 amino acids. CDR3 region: CASSVDVTLAYEQYF. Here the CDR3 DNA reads TGTGCCAGCAGCGTAGACGTCACGTTAGCCTACGAGCAGTACTTC.

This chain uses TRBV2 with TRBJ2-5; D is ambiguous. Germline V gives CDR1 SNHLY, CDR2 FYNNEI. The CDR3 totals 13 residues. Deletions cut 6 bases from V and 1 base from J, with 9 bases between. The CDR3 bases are TGTGCCAGCAGCGACGACACCCAAGAGACCCAGTACTTC. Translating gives CASSDDTQETQYF.

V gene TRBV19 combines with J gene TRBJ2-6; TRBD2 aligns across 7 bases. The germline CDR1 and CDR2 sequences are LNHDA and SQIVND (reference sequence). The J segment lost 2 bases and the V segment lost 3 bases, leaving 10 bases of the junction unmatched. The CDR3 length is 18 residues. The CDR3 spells CASSISAGEITGANVLTF. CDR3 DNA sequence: TGTGCCAGTAGTATCTCCGCGGGAGAAATCACTGGGGCCAACGTCCTGACTTTC.

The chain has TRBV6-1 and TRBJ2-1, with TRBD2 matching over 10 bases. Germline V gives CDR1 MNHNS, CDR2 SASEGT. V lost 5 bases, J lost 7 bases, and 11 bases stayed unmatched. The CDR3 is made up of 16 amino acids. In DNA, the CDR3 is TGTGCCAGCAGTCAAGTACCTAGCGGGAGTTATAATGAGCAGTTCTTC. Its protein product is CASSQVPSGSYNEQFF.

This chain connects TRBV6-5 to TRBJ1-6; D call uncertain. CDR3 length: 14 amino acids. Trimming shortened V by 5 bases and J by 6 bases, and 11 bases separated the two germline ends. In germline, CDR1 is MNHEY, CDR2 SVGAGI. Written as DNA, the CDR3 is TGTGCCAGCAGTCCCCGGGGATCTAATTCACCCCTCCACTTT. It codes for CASSPRGSNSPLHF.

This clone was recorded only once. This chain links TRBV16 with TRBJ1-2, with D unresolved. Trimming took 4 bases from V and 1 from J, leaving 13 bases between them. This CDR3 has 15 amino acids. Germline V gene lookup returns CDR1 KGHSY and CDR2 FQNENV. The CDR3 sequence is CASSPYLEVNYGYTF. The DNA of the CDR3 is TGTGCCAGCAGCCCGTACTTGGAGGTTAACTATGGCTACACCTTC.